The 2 T cell receptor beta chains presented below share a single source sample, sequenced in a study of shared clonotypes between healthy human individuals. TCRdb's table, derived via immunoSEQ multiplex PCR, lists solely in-frame clones and lacks some. Of more than 400,000 clones in the sample, roughly 95% were seen once. Sequenced material: naive CD4+ T cells sorted from blood. Specified subset: CD45RA+ positively selected. The receptors stem from a young woman in good health.

J is TRBJ2-1 and V is TRBV27; D is perhaps TRBD2 (5 bases). V was shortened by 3 bases and J by 1 base, with 13 bases between the two germline ends. The CDR3 is 16 residues long. Germline V CDR1 and CDR2: MNHEY, SMNVEV (reference sequence). DNA of the CDR3: TGTGCCAGCAGTTTTAATAGCGCCGAATCCTACAATGAGCAGTTCTTC. Translation: CASSFNSAESYNEQFF.

The V and J genes are TRBV15 and TRBJ1-2; weak D call: TRBD1 (6 bases). The germline V gene has CDR1 LNHNV and CDR2 YYDKDF (reference sequence). CDR3 length: 16 residues. Trimming stripped 2 bases from V and 4 bases from J, with 17 bases between. The CDR3 loop reads CATSRKTGMNIYGYTF. The CDR3 DNA follows: TGTGCCACCAGCAGAAAAACAGGGATGAACATCTATGGCTACACCTTC.